This T cell receptor (beta chain) was sequenced in a study of T cell responses to AZD1222 COVID-19 vaccine. Study details: Some second doses came at about 4 weeks and others at about 12 weeks; these were pooled. Whole-study results and caveats: Repertoires were collected only later (after the peak T cell response had occurred). Spike-specific TCRs gained breadth and depth after people received two AZD1222 doses.

In regard to this clone: Its target is not known.

The method was immunoSEQ multiplex PCR; TCRdb's version includes in-frame clones alone and lacks a portion of them. The sample lists 150,000 to 200,000 clones, approximately 95% occurring once. This CDR3 region has 16 residues. Unmatched junction bases numbered 9, after V lost 3 bases and J lost 4 bases. CDR1 is LNHNV and CDR2 is YYDKDF in the germline V gene (reference sequence). This sequence joins TRBV15 and TRBJ2-3; 8 bases fit TRBD1. This clonotype was sampled from an adult in good health. Sequenced here: peripheral blood, sampled on day 0 of AZD1222 vaccination. The CDR3 DNA reads as TGTGCCACCAGCAGGTGGACAGGGAGTATAGCAGATACGCAGTATTTT. It is translated as CATSRWTGSIADTQYF.